The T cell receptor beta chain described here comes from a study of blood T cells in healthy people across ages. Study information: Capture via template switching afforded approximately one barcoded beta molecule per two T cells.

Each donor had around 11 milliliters of peripheral blood drawn. Researchers report isolating at least 6.5 million PBMCs per sample. Germline V lookup: CDR1 LGHNA, CDR2 YSLEER. V dropped 1 base and J dropped 0 bases, with 12 bases sitting between them. The CDR3 covers 16 residues. In regard to this clonotype: Its antigen is as yet unknown.

Primers used in a second PCR of about 7 to 12 cycles were a sample-barcoded 5' primer and a J-beta primer mix. TCRdb redid the calling of the 5' RACE reads with MiXCR, one entry per CDR3 protein. The sample records over 1,200,000 distinct CDR3 sequences, 45% to 70% being singletons. Overall study findings and caveats: It was the long-lived donors that had more naive CD4+ cells and higher diversity than aged donors.

This sequence originates from a man aged 18 to 30 in good health. The sequenced material came from blood. The chain is built from TRBV4-3 and TRBJ1-2, with D possibly matching TRBD1 (6 bases). CDR3 DNA sequence: TGCGCCAGCAGCCAAGGGACAGAGGATACTAACTATGGCTACACCTTC. This gives the protein CASSQGTEDTNYGYTF.